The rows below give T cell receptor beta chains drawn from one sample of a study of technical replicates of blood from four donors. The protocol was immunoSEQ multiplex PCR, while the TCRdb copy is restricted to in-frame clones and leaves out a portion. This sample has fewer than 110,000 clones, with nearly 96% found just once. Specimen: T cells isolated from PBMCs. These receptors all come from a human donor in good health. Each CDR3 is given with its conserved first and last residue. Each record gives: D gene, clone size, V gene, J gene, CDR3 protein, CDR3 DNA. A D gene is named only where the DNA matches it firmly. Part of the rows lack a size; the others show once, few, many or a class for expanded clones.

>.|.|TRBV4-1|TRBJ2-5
CASSQLGTRQETQYF
TGCGCCAGCAGCCAATTGGGGACAAGACAAGAGACCCAGTACTTC
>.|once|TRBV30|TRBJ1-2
CAWSGTEDGYTF
TGTGCCTGGAGTGGGACAGAGGATGGCTACACCTTC
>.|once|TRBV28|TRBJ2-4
CATMGQSQAKNIQYF
TGTGCCACCATGGGACAAAGTCAGGCCAAAAACATTCAGTACTTC
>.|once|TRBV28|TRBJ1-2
CASSLYKANYGYTF
TGTGCCAGCAGCCTCTATAAAGCTAACTATGGCTACACCTTC
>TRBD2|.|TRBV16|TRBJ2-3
CASSHSSGVTDTQYF
TGTGCCAGCAGCCACTCTAGCGGGGTGACAGATACGCAGTATTTT
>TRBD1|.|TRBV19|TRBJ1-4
CASSSTGVEYEKLFF
TGTGCCAGTAGTAGCACAGGGGTTGAGTATGAAAAACTGTTTTTT
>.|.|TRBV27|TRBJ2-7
CASSPGYSYSYEQYF
TGTGCCAGCAGTCCGGGGTATAGTTACTCCTACGAGCAGTACTTC
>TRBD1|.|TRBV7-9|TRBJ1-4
CASSLLGQGYEKLFF
TGTGCCAGCAGCTTATTGGGACAGGGCTATGAAAAACTGTTTTTT
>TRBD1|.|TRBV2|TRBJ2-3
CASESRDRGRPQYF
TGTGCCAGCGAGAGCCGGGACAGGGGGCGCCCGCAGTATTTT
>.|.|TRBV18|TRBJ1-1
CASSPQENTEAFF
TGTGCCAGCTCTCCCCAGGAGAACACTGAAGCTTTCTTT
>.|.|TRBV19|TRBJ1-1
CASKVGRGAFF
TGTGCCAGTAAGGTTGGCAGGGGAGCTTTCTTT